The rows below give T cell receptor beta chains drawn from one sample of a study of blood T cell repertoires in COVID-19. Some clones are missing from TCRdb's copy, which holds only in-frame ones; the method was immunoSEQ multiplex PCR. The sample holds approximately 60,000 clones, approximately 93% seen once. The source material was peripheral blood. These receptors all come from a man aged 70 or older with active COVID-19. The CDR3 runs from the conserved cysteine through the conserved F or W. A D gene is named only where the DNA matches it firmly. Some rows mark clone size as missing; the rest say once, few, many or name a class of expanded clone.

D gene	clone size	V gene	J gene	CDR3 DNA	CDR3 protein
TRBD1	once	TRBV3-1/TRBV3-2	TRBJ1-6	TGTGCCAGCAGCCTTGGCCGGGACAGGGGGTTCTCACCCCTCCACTTT	CASSLGRDRGFSPLHF
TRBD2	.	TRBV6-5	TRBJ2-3	TGTGCCAGCAGCCCGGGGGGTAATACGCAGTATTTT	CASSPGGNTQYF
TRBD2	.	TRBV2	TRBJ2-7	TGTGCCAGCAGTGAAAGCGCCCCTGGACTAGCGGGGGGAACCTACGAGCAGTACTTC	CASSESAPGLAGGTYEQYF
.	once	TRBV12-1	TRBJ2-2	TGTGCCAGCGAACCGATTCTACCAATAAACACCGGGGAGCTGTTTTTT	CASEPILPINTGELFF
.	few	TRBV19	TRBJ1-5	TGTGCCAGTAGAACTACCGGGTCTAGCAATCAGCCCCAGCATTTT	CASRTTGSSNQPQHF
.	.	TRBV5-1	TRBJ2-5	TGCGCCAGCAGTCCTGACCAAGAGACCCAGTACTTC	CASSPDQETQYF
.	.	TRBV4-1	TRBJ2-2	TGCGCCAGCGCCCTTGGACAAGTGAACACCGGGGAGCTGTTTTTT	CASALGQVNTGELFF
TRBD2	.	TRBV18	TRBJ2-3	TGTGCCAGCTCACCACTCTCTAGCGGGGGGACCGGCGATACGCAGTATTTT	CASSPLSSGGTGDTQYF
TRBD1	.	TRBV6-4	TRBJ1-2	TGTGCCAGCAGTCCTCAGGGGGGTGGCTACACCTTC	CASSPQGGGYTF
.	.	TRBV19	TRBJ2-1	TGTGCCAGTAGTCCTATGGGTACCTACAGCTCCTACAATGAGCAGTTCTTC	CASSPMGTYSSYNEQFF
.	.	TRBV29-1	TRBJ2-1	TGCAGCGTCGGAGGGAATGAGCAGTTCTTC	CSVGGNEQFF
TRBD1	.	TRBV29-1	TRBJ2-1	TGCAGCACGGGACAGGGGGTCTCCTACAATGAGCAGTTCTTC	CSTGQGVSYNEQFF
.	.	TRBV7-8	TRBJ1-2	TGTGCCAGCAGCGATAATCGAGATAACTATGGCTACACCTTC	CASSDNRDNYGYTF
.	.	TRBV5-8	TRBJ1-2	TGTGCCAGCAGCCCCCGTCCGACAGGCTATGCGAACCCCGATGTTGGCTACACCTTC	CASSPRPTGYANPDVGYTF
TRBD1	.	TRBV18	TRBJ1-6	TGTGCCAGCTCACCAACAGGGGGCCTAGATTCACCCCTCCACTTT	CASSPTGGLDSPLHF
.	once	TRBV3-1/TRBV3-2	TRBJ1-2	TGTGCCAGCAGGCACTCACAGCTGGTTAACTATGGCTACACCTTC	CASRHSQLVNYGYTF
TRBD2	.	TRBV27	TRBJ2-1	TGTGCCAGCAGTCCCAGTGTAGGGGGACTAGCGGGGTTATACACTGAGCAGTTCTTC	CASSPSVGGLAGLYTEQFF
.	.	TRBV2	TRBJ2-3	TGTGCCAGCACGCGCCTTCTCCCAGATACGCAGTATTTT	CASTRLLPDTQYF
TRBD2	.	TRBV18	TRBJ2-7	TGTGCCAGCTCACCAATCGGGGGGACTAGCGGGGCCTACGAGCAGTACTTC	CASSPIGGTSGAYEQYF
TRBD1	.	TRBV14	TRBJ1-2	TGTGCCAGCAGCCAACTACAGGGGGCGGGCTACACCTTC	CASSQLQGAGYTF
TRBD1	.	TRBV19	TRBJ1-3	TGTGCCAGTAGTACGCCGGGACAGACCTATTTT	CASSTPGQTYF
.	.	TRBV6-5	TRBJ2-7	TGTGCCAGCAGTTACTTGAGAGGGATTAGGATTGAGCAGTACTTC	CASSYLRGIRIEQYF
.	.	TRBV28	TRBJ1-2	TGTGCCAGCAGTAACGAGGCGGACTATGGCTACACCTTC	CASSNEADYGYTF
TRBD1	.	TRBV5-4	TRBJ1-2	TGTGCCAGCAGCACTGCCACAGGGGGCGGTGGCTACACCTTC	CASSTATGGGGYTF
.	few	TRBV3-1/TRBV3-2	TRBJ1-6	TGTGCCAGCAGCCAAGATTATGGAGTCGGTTCCTATAATTCACCCCTCCACTTT	CASSQDYGVGSYNSPLHF
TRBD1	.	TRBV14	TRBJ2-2	TGTGCCAGCAGCCAAATGGACAGGGCCACCGGGGAGCTGTTTTTT	CASSQMDRATGELFF
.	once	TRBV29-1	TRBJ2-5	TGCAGCGTCGAATTGCAGATGGGCGGGGTCGAGACCCAGTACTTC	CSVELQMGGVETQYF
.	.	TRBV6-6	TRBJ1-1	TGTGCCAGCAACCATGGGGGCGGGAACACTGAAGCTTTCTTT	CASNHGGGNTEAFF
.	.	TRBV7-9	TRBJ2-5	TGTGCCAGCAGCCTACTTACAGGTTTCCAAGAGACCCAGTACTTC	CASSLLTGFQETQYF
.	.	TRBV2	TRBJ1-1	TGTGCCAGCAGTGGGACATGGCAGTCTGAAGCTTTCTTT	CASSGTWQSEAFF
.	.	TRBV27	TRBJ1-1	TGTGCCAGCAGTCCTACTATCATGAACACTGAAGCTTTCTTT	CASSPTIMNTEAFF
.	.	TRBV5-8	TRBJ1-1	TGTGCCAGCAGCTTGCAATCGAGAACCACTGAAGCTTTCTTT	CASSLQSRTTEAFF
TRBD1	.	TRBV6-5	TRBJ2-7	TGTGCCAGCAGGTCGAGAGGGACAGGTACGTCGGAGCAGTACTTC	CASRSRGTGTSEQYF
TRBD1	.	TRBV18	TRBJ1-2	TGTGCCAGCTCAGAAGGACAGGGACCTAACTATGGCTACACCTTC	CASSEGQGPNYGYTF
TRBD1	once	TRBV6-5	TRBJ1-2	TGTGCCAGCAGCTCACAGGGGGTTGGCTACACCTTC	CASSSQGVGYTF
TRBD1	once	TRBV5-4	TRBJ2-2	TGTGCCAGCAGCTCGAACAGGGGACCGAACACCGGGGAGCTGTTTTTT	CASSSNRGPNTGELFF
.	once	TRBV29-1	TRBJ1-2	TGCAGCGTTGCAGGGAATAACTATGGCTACACCTTC	CSVAGNNYGYTF
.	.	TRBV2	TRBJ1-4	TGTGCCAGCAGTGAAGCGCTCCCCATGTCGACGGGGGAAAAACTGTTTTTT	CASSEALPMSTGEKLFF
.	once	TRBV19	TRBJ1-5	TGTGCCAGTACCCTCGGGCCGTACAGGGTCCCTAGCAATCAGCCCCAGCATTTT	CASTLGPYRVPSNQPQHF
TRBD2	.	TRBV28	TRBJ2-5	TGTGCCAGCAGTTTAAGCGGGGGGGCGGAGACCCAGTACTTC	CASSLSGGAETQYF
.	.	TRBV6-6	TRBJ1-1	TGTGCCACCTCCCGGGGAACGAACACTGAAGCTTTCTTT	CATSRGTNTEAFF
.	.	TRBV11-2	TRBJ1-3	TGTGCCAGCAGCCCCTATACGGCGGGGTCTGGAAACACCATATATTTT	CASSPYTAGSGNTIYF
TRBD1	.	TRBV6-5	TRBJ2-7	TGTGCCAGCAGTTTGATACCAGAAAACAGGGGTGAGCAGTACTTC	CASSLIPENRGEQYF